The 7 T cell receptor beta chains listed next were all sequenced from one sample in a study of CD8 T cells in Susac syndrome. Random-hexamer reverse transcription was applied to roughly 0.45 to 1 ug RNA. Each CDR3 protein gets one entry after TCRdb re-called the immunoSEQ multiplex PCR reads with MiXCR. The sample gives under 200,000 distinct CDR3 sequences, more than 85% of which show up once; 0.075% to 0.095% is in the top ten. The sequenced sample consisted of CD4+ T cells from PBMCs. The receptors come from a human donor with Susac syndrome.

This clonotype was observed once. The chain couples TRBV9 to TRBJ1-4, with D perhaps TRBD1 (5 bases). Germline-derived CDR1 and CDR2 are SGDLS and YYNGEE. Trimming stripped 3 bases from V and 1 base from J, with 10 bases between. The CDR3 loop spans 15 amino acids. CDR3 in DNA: TGTGCCAGCAGCGCGTGGGGGTTAACTAATGAAAAACTGTTTTTT. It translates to CASSAWGLTNEKLFF. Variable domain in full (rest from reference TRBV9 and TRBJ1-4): DSGVTQTPKHLITATGQRVTLRCSPRSGDLSVYWYQQSLDQGLQFLIQYYNGEERAKGNILERFSAQQFPDLHSELNLSSLELGDSALYFCASSAWGLTNEKLFFGSGTQLSVL.

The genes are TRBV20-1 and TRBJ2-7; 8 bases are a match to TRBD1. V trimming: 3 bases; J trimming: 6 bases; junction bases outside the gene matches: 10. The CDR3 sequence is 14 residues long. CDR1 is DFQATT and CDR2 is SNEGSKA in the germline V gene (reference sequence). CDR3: CSASQGARISEQYF. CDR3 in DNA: TGCAGTGCTAGTCAGGGGGCGCGAATCTCCGAGCAGTACTTC.

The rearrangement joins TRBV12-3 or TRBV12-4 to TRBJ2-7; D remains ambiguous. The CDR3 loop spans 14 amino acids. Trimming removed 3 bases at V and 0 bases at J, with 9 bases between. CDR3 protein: CASSFRALSYEQYF. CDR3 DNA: TGTGCCAGCAGTTTCCGGGCCCTCTCCTACGAGCAGTACTTC.

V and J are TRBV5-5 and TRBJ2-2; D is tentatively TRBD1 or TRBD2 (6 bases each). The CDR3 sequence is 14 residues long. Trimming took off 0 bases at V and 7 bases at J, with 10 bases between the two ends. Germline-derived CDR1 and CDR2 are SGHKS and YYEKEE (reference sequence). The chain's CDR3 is CASSLAGANGELFF. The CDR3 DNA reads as TGTGCCAGCAGCTTGGCGGGGGCGAACGGGGAGCTGTTTTTT.

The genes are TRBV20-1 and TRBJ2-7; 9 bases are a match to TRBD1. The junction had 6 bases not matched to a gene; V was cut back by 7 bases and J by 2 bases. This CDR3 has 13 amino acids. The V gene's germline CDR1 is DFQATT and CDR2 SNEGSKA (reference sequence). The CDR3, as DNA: TGCAGTGTCCTGACAGGGGGTACCTACGAGCAGTACTTC. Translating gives CSVLTGGTYEQYF.

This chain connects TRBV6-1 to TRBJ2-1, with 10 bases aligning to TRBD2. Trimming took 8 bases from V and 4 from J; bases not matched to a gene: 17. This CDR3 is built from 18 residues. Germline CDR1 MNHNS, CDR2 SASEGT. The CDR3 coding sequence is TGTGCCAGCTCCCACAGGGTGGTAGCGGGGGGCGGTTACAATGAGCAGTTCTTC. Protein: CASSHRVVAGGGYNEQFF.

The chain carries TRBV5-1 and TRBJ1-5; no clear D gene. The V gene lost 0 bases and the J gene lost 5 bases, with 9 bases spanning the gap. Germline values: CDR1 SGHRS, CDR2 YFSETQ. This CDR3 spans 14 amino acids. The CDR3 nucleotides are TGCGCCAGCAGCTTGGAGGGTCTGGATCAGCCCCAGCATTTT. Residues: CASSLEGLDQPQHF.